The clone carrying this T cell receptor beta chain showed up just a few times. This entry comes from a study of blood T cell repertoires in COVID-19. The CDR3 covers 17 residues. The V gene's germline CDR1 is SEHNR and CDR2 FQNEAQ (reference sequence). Trimming took 5 bases from V and 0 from J; bases not matched to a gene: 5. Original data processing: Amplifying reference gene primers gave estimates of nucleated cell counts. TCRdb's table, derived via immunoSEQ multiplex PCR, lists solely in-frame clones and lacks some. Clone size and V and J calls were adopted from that table, with D and trimming inferred from the DNA. The data contain 140,000 to 150,000 clones, 88% of them seen just once; the ten biggest clones take up roughly 2%.

This receptor was taken from a human donor in a cohort sampled during active COVID-19. The gene calls are TRBV7-9 and TRBJ2-2, with 11 bases lining up with TRBD1. Sequencing was performed on peripheral blood. CDR3 nucleotides: TGTGCCAGCAGCGGCAGGACAGGGGGCGCGAACACCGGGGAGCTGTTTTTT. It yields the protein CASSGRTGGANTGELFF.